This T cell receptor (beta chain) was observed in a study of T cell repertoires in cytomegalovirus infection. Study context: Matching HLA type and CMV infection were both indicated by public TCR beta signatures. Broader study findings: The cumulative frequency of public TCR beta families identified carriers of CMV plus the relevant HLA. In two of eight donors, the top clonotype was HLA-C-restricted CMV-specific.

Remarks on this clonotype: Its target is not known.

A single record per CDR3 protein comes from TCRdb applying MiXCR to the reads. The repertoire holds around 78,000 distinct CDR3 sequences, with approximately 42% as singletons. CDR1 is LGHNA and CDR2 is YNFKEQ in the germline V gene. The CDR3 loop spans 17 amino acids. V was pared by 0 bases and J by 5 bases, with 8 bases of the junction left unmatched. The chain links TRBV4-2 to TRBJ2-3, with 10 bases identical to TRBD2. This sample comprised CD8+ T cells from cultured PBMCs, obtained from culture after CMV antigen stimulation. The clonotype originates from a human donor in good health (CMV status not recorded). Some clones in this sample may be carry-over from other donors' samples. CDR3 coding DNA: TGTGCCAGCAGCCAAGAAGGGAGCGGGGGGGCCAGAGATACGCAGTATTTT. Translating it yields CASSQEGSGGARDTQYF.